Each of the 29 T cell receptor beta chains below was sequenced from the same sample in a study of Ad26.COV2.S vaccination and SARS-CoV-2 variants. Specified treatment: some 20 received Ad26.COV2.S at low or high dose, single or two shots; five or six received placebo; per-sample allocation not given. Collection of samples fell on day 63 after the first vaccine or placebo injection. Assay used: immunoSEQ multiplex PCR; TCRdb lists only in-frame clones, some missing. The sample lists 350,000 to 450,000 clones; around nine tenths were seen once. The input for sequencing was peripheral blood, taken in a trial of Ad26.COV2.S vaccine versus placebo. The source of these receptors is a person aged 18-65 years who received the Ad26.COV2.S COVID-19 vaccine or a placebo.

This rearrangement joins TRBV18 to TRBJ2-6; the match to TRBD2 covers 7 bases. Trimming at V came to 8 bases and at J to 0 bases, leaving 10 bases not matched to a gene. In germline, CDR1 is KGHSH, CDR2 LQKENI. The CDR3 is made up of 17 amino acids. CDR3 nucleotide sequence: TGTGCCAGCGCTTTTAGGGAGGGAATCTCTGGGGCCAACGTCCTGACTTTC. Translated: CASAFREGISGANVLTF. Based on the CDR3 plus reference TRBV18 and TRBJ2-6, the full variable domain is NAGVMQNPRHLVRRRGQEARLRCSPMKGHSHVYWYRQLPEEGLKFMVYLQKENIIDESGMPKERFSAEFPKEGPSILRIQQVVRGDSAAYFCASAFREGISGANVLTFGAGSRLTVL.

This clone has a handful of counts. CDR3 DNA: TGTGCCAGCAGCTTAGACAGGGGCAGCAATCAGCCCCAGCATTTT. It codes for CASSLDRGSNQPQHF. This chain connects TRBV7-9 to TRBJ1-5, with 7 bases aligning to TRBD1. The ends lost 1 base at V and 1 base at J; junction bases unmatched: 1. CDR3 length: 15 amino acids. Germline V gene data show CDR1 as SEHNR and CDR2 as FQNEAQ (reference sequence).

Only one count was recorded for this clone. The CDR3 nucleotides are TGCAGCGTTGATCCCCCTGCCGGCTATGGCTACACCTTC. Translated, it gives CSVDPPAGYGYTF. The chain has TRBV29-1 and TRBJ1-2; D ambiguous. Germline CDR1 SQVTM, CDR2 ANQGSEA. The CDR3 is 13 residues long. V dropped 3 bases and J dropped 4 bases, with 12 bases sitting between them.

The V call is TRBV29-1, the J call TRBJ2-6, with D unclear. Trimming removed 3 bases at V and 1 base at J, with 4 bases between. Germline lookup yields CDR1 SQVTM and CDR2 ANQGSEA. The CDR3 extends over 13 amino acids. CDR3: CSVESSGANVLTF. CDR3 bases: TGCAGCGTTGAGTCGTCTGGGGCCAACGTCCTGACTTTC.

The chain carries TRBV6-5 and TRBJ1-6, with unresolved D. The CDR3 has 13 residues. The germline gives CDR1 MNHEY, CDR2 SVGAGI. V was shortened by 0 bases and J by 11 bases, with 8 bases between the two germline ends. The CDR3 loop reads CASSYSKGPPLHF. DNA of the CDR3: TGTGCCAGCAGTTACTCGAAGGGCCCACCCCTCCACTTT.

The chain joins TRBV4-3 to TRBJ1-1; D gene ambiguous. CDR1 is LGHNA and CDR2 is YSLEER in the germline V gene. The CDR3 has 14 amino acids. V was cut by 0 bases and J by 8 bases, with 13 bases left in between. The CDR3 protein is CASSQDVAGDEAFF. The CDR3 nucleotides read TGCGCCAGCAGCCAAGATGTCGCGGGCGACGAAGCTTTCTTT.

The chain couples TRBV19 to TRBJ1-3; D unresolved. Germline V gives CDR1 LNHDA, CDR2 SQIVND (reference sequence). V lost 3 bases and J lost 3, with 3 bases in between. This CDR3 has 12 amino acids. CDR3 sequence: CASSMGGNTIYF. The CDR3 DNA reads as TGTGCCAGTAGTATGGGTGGAAACACCATATATTTT.

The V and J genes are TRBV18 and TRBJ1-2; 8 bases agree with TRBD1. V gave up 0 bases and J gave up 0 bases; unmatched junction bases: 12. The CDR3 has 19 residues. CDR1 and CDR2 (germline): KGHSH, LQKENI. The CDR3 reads CASSPPIGQGTGPNYGYTF. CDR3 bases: TGTGCCAGCTCACCACCGATCGGACAGGGAACTGGGCCTAACTATGGCTACACCTTC.

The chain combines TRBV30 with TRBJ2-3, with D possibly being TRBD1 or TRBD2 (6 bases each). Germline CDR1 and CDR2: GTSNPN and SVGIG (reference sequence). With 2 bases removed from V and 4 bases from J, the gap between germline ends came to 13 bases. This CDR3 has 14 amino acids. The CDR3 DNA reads TGTGCCTGGAGTACCGGAGGGGGTTCAGATACGCAGTATTTT. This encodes CAWSTGGGSDTQYF.

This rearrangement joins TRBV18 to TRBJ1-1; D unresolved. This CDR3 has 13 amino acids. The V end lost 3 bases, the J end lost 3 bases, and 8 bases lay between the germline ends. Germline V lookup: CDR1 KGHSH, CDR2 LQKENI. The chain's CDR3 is CASSPRYDTEAFF. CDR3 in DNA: TGTGCCAGCTCACCGAGGTACGACACTGAAGCTTTCTTT.

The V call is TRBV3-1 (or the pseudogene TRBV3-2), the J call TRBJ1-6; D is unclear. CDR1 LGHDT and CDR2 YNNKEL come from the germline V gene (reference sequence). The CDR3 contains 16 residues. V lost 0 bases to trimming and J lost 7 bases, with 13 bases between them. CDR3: CASSQDYPLRNSPLHF. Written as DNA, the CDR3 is TGTGCCAGCAGCCAAGATTACCCCCTAAGGAATTCACCCCTCCACTTT.

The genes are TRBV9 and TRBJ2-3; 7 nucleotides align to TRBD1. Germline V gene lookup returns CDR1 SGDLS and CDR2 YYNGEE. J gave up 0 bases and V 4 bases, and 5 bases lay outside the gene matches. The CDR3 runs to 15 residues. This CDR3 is CASSPYRGSTDTQYF. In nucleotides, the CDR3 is TGTGCCAGCAGCCCTTACAGGGGAAGCACAGATACGCAGTATTTT.

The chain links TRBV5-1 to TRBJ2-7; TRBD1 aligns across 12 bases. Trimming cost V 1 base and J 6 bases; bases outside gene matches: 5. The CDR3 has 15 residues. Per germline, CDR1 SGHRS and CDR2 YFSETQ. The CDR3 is CASSLQGQGAGEQYF. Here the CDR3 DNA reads TGCGCCAGCAGCTTGCAGGGACAGGGGGCTGGCGAGCAGTACTTC.

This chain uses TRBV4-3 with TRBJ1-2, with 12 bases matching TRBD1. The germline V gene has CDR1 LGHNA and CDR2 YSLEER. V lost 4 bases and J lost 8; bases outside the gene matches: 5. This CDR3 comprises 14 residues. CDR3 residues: CASSPGQGARGYTF. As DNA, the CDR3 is TGCGCCAGCAGCCCGGGACAGGGGGCGCGCGGCTACACCTTC.

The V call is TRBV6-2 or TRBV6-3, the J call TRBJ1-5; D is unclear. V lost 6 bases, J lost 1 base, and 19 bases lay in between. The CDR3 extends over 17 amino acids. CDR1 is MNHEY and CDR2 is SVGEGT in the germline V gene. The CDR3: CASSRSRERASNQPQHF. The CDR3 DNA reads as TGTGCCAGCAGCCGGAGTAGGGAAAGGGCCAGCAATCAGCCCCAGCATTTT.

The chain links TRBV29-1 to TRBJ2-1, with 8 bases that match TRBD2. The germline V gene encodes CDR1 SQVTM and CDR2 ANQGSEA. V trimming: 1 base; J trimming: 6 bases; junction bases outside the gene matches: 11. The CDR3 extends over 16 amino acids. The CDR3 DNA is TGCAGCGTTGAAGCTCACCGGGGCCTAGCGGGCAATGAGCAGTTCTTC. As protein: CSVEAHRGLAGNEQFF.

For the CDR3, the DNA is TGTGCCAGCAGCTTAGATCCGGGGGGGCCGAACACCGGGGAGCTGTTTTTT. It encodes CASSLDPGGPNTGELFF. This sequence joins TRBV13 and TRBJ2-2; 8 bases are shared with TRBD2. The CDR3 consists of 17 residues. With 1 base clipped from V and 0 bases from J, the junction kept 4 bases outside the gene matches. Looked up from germline, CDR1 is PRHDT and CDR2 is FYEKMQ (reference sequence).

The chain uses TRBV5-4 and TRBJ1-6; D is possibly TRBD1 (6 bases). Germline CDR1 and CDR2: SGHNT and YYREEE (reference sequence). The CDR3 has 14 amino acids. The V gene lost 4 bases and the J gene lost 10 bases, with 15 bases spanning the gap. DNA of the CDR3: TGTGCCAGCAGCCGTATGGAGGGGGTATCACCCCTCCACTTT. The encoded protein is CASSRMEGVSPLHF.

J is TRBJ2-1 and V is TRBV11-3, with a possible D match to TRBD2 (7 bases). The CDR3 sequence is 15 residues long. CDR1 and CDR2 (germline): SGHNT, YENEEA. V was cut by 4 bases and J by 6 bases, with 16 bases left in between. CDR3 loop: CASSWVGGGPNEQFF. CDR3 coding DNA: TGTGCCAGCAGCTGGGTAGGGGGGGGCCCCAATGAGCAGTTCTTC.

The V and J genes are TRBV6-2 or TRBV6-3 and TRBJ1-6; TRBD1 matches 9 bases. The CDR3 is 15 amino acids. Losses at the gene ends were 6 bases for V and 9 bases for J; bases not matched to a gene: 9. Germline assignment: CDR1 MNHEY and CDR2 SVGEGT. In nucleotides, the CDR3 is TGTGCCAGCAGCTTACCGGGACAGGGTCTTTCACCCCTCCACTTT. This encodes CASSLPGQGLSPLHF.

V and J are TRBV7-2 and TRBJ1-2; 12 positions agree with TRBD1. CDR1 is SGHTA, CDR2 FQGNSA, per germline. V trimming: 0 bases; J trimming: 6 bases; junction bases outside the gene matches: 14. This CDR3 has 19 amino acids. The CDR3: CASSLARGDRGQKEDGYTF. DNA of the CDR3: TGTGCCAGCAGCTTAGCAAGAGGGGACAGGGGGCAAAAAGAAGATGGCTACACCTTC.

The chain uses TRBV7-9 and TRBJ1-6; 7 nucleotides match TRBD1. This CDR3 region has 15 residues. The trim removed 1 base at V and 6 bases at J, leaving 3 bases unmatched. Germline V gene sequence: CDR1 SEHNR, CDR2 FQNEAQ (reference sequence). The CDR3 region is CASSLGGTVNSPLHF. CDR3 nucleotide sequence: TGTGCCAGCAGCTTAGGTGGGACAGTTAATTCACCCCTCCACTTT.

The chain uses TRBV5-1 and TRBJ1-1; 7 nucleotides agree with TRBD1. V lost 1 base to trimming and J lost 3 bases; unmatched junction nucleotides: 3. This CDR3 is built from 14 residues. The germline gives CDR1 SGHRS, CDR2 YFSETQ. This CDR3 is CASSLLTGDTEAFF. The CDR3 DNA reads TGCGCCAGCAGCTTGCTTACAGGGGACACTGAAGCTTTCTTT.

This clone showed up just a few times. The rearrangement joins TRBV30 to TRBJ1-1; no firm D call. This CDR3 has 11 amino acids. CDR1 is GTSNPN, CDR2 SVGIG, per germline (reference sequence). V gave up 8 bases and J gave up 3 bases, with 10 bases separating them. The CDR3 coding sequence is TGTGCCGGACGGCGGGACACTGAAGCTTTCTTT. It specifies CAGRRDTEAFF.

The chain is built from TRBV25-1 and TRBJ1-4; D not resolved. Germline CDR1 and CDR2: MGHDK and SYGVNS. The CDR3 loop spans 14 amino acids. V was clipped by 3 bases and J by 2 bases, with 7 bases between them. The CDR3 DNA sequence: TGTGCCAGCAGTGATTCAGTCACTAATGAAAAACTGTTTTTT. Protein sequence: CASSDSVTNEKLFF.

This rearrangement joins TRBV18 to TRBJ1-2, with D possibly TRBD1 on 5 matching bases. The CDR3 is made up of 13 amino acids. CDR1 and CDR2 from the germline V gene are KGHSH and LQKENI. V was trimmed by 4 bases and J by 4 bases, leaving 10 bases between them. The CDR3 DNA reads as TGTGCCAGCTCACTTGGGACCGGCTATGGCTACACCTTC. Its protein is CASSLGTGYGYTF.

The CDR3 DNA reads as TGTGCCAGCAGCCCAGCCCGGGACAGGGACACAGATACGCAGTATTTT. Its translation is CASSPARDRDTDTQYF. The chain employs TRBV5-4 and TRBJ2-3; 9 bases align to TRBD1. The germline CDR1 and CDR2 sequences are SGHNT and YYREEE (reference sequence). The CDR3 spans 16 residues. V gave up 4 bases and J gave up 2 bases; unmatched junction bases: 8.

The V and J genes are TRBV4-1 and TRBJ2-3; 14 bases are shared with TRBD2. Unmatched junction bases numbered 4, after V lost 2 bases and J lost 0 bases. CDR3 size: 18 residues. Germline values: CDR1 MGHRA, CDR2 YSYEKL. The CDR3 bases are TGCGCCAGCAGCCAATCGGGACTAGCGGGGGCTAGCACAGATACGCAGTATTTT. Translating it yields CASSQSGLAGASTDTQYF.

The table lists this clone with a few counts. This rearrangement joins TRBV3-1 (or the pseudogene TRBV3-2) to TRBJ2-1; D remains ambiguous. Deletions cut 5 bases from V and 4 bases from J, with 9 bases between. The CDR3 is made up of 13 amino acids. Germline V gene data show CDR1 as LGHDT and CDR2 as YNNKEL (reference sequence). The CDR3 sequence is CASSVRNYNEQFF. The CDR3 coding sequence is TGTGCCAGCAGCGTCCGTAATTACAATGAGCAGTTCTTC.